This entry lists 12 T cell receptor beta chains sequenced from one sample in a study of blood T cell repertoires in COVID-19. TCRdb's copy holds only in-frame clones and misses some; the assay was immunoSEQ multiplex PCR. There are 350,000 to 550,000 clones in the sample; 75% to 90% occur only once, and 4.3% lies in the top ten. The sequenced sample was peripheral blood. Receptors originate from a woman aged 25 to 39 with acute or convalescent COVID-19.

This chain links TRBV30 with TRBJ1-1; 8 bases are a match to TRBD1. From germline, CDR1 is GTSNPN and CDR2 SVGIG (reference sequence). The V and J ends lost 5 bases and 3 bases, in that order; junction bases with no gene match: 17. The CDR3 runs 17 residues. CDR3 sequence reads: CAWALGWTGSKHTEAFF. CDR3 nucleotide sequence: TGTGCCTGGGCGCTGGGTTGGACAGGGAGTAAACACACTGAAGCTTTCTTT.

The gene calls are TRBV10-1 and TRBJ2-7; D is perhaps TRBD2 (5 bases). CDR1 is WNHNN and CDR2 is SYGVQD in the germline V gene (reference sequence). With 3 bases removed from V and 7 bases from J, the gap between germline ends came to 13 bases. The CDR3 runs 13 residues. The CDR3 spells CASSEGLYGEQYF. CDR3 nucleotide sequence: TGCGCCAGCAGTGAAGGACTCTACGGGGAGCAGTACTTC.

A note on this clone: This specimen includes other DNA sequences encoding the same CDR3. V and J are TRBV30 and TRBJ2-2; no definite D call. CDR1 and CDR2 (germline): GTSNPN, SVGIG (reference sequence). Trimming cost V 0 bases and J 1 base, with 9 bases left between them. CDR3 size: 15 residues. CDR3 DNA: TGTGCCTGGAGTGTCAGGCAGGTGAACACCGGGGAGCTGTTTTTT. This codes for CAWSVRQVNTGELFF. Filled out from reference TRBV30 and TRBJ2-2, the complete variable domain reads SQTIHQWPATLVQPVGSPLSLECTVEGTSNPNLYWYRQAAGRGLQLLFYSVGIGQISSEVPQNLSASRPQDRQFILSSKKLLLSDSGFYLCAWSVRQVNTGELFFGEGSRLTVL.

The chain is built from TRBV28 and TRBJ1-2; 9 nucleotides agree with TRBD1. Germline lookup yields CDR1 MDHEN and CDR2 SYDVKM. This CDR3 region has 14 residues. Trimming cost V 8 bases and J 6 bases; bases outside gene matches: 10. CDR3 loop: CASGTTGGADGYTF. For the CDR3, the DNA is TGTGCCAGCGGCACTACAGGGGGCGCAGATGGCTACACCTTC.

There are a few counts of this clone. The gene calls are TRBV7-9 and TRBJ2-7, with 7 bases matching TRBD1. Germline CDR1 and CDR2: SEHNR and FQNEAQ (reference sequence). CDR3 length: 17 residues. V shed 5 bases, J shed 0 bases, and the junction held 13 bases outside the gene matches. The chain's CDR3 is CASSDPKTGPSSYEQYF. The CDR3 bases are TGTGCCAGCAGCGACCCAAAGACAGGGCCAAGCTCCTACGAGCAGTACTTC.

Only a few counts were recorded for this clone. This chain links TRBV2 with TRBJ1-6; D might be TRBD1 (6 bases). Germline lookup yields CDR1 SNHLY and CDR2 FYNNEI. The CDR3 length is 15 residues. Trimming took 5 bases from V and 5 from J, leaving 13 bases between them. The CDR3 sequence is CASSPGTTNNSPLHF. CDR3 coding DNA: TGTGCCAGCAGTCCCGGGACAACAAATAATTCACCCCTCCACTTT.

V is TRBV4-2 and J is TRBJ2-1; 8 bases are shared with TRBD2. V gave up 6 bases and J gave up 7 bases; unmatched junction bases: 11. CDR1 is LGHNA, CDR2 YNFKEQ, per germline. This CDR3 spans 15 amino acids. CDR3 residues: CASRNPRGGWNEQFF. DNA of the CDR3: TGTGCCAGCAGAAACCCCCGGGGGGGGTGGAATGAGCAGTTCTTC.

The CDR3 sequence: CASTGGARTKAFF. CDR3 sequence (DNA): TGTGCCAGCACGGGGGGGGCGAGGACTAAAGCTTTCTTT. The rearrangement uses TRBV2 and TRBJ1-1, with D possibly matching TRBD1 (6 bases). The CDR3 loop spans 13 amino acids. Trimming removed 7 bases at V and 9 bases at J, with 18 bases between. Germline V CDR1 and CDR2: SNHLY, FYNNEI.

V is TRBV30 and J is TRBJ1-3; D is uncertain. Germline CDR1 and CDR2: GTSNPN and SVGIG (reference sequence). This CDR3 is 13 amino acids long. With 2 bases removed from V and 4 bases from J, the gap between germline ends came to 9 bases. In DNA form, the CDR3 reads TGTGCCTGGAGTACGTCGACAGGAAACACCATATATTTT. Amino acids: CAWSTSTGNTIYF.

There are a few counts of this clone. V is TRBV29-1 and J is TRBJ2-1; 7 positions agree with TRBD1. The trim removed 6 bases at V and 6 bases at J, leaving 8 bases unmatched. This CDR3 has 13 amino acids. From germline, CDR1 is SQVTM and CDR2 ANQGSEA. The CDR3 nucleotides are TGCAGCGTCGCCGGGACAGCCTTCAATGAGCAGTTCTTC. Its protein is CSVAGTAFNEQFF.

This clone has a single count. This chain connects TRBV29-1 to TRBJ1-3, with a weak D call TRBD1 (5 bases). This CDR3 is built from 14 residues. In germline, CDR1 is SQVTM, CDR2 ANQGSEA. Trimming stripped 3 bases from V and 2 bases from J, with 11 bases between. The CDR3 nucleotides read TGCAGCGTTGAGTCGGGGGATCCTGGAAACACCATATATTTT. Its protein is CSVESGDPGNTIYF.

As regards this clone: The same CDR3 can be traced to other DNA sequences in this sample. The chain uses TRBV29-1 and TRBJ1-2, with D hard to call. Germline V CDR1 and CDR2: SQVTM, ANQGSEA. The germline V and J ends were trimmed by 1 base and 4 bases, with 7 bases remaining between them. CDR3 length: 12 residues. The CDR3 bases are TGCAGCGTTGAAGCGGGAGGCTATGGCTACACCTTC. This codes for CSVEAGGYGYTF.